These 28 T cell receptor beta chains were sequenced from one sample in a study of blood T cell repertoires in COVID-19 (dated by TCRdb to the early 2020s). Library preparation was by the immunoSEQ multiplex PCR assay. TCRdb took over this immuneACCESS table, retaining in-frame rearrangements with V and J assigned. Such tables are incomplete; in checked studies, under half of the missing clones stem from an unresolved V gene, and the remainder is unexplained. The sample profile shows 100,000 or so clones; 80% to 85% of them were found once. Roughly 4% of the sample lies in the top ten. Material: peripheral blood. The receptors were gathered from a man between 60 and 75 years old with acute or convalescent COVID-19.

V gene TRBV2 combines with J gene TRBJ2-1; 13 nucleotides agree with TRBD2. Germline V lookup: CDR1 SNHLY, CDR2 FYNNEI. Losses at the gene ends were 10 bases for V and 8 bases for J; bases not matched to a gene: 8. The CDR3 loop spans 14 amino acids. DNA for the CDR3: TGTGCCACCGGGCCGGGACTAGCGGGATATGAGCAGTTCTTC. Translating gives CATGPGLAGYEQFF.

This clone was seen only once. V gene TRBV6-5 combines with J gene TRBJ1-4, with 8 bases lining up with TRBD1. Trimming cost V 2 bases and J 5 bases; bases outside gene matches: 7. Germline V gene sequence: CDR1 MNHEY, CDR2 SVGAGI. This CDR3 is built from 16 residues. The CDR3 loop is CASSYETGVRNEKLFF. The CDR3, as DNA: TGTGCCAGCAGTTACGAGACAGGGGTGAGGAATGAAAAACTGTTTTTT.

The gene calls are TRBV27 and TRBJ1-2; D remains unclear. Per germline, CDR1 MNHEY and CDR2 SMNVEV (reference sequence). V lost 5 bases and J 2 bases, leaving 15 bases between the germline ends. The CDR3 consists of 15 residues. DNA for the CDR3: TGTGCCAGCAGTCGATACATCGACGGGAACTATGGCTACACCTTC. Protein sequence: CASSRYIDGNYGYTF.

Of note for this clone: Other nucleotide sequences in the sample specify the same CDR3. The J gene is TRBJ2-5, the V gene TRBV7-9, with D possibly being TRBD1 (6 bases). V was cut by 2 bases and J by 5 bases, with 9 bases left in between. Germline V lookup: CDR1 SEHNR, CDR2 FQNEAQ (reference sequence). CDR3 length equals 13 residues. For the CDR3, the DNA is TGTGCCAGCAGCTTAACAGGGTCCGAGACCCAGTACTTC. It encodes CASSLTGSETQYF.

This clone was seen a handful of times. The chain employs TRBV28 and TRBJ2-7, with 11 bases fitting TRBD2. This CDR3 has 16 residues. The germline V gene encodes CDR1 MDHEN and CDR2 SYDVKM. After removal of 5 bases from V and 5 bases from J, the junction contained 11 bases not matched to a gene. Here the CDR3 DNA reads TGTGCCAGCAGTCAAGTAACTAGCGGGAGCATCAACGAGCAGTACGTC. It translates to CASSQVTSGSINEQYV.

The J gene is TRBJ1-1, the V gene TRBV27, with D tentatively TRBD1 (6 bases). CDR1 is MNHEY, CDR2 SMNVEV, per germline (reference sequence). V shed 2 bases and J shed 4 bases, with 17 bases lying between them. This CDR3 has 16 residues. CDR3 residues: CASSLGRTARSTEAFF. In DNA, the CDR3 is TGTGCCAGCAGTTTAGGCAGGACAGCCCGGTCCACTGAAGCTTTCTTT.

The sample holds one count of this clone. The V gene is TRBV5-1, the J gene TRBJ1-1, with 7 positions matching TRBD1. This CDR3 is 16 amino acids long. The ends lost 1 base at V and 6 bases at J; junction bases unmatched: 12. Germline V gene sequence: CDR1 SGHRS, CDR2 YFSETQ. The CDR3 DNA sequence: TGCGCCAGCAGCTTGAGGGACAGAATCCTCGGGGCTGAAGCTTTCTTT. It encodes CASSLRDRILGAEAFF.

Sample share makes this clone medium-sized. The rearrangement uses TRBV25-1 and TRBJ1-2; D ambiguous. The CDR3 has 14 amino acids. CDR1 and CDR2 (germline): MGHDK, SYGVNS. V dropped 1 base and J dropped 4 bases, with 10 bases sitting between them. The CDR3 protein is CASSESVGGYGYTF. The CDR3 bases are TGTGCCAGCAGTGAATCGGTCGGAGGCTATGGCTACACCTTC.

This clone has only one observation. This chain links TRBV19 with TRBJ1-2, with 7 bases lining up with TRBD1. This CDR3 is 15 amino acids long. Germline CDR1 LNHDA, CDR2 SQIVND (reference sequence). Trimming cost V 8 bases and J 2 bases; bases outside gene matches: 11. The CDR3 DNA follows: TGTGCCAGTGCCCCGGGACAGTTCACGAACTATGGCTACACCTTC. Translated: CASAPGQFTNYGYTF.

This chain joins TRBV9 and TRBJ1-2, with TRBD1 identical over 7 bases. The CDR3 is 14 amino acids. The V segment lost 4 bases and the J segment 7 bases; nucleotides outside the gene matches: 10. The germline gives CDR1 SGDLS, CDR2 YYNGEE. CDR3 loop: CASSTRQGLSGYTF. Here the CDR3 DNA reads TGTGCCAGCAGCACCAGACAGGGTCTAAGTGGCTACACCTTC. Complete variable domain (other parts from reference TRBV9 and TRBJ1-2): DSGVTQTPKHLITATGQRVTLRCSPRSGDLSVYWYQQSLDQGLQFLIQYYNGEERAKGNILERFSAQQFPDLHSELNLSSLELGDSALYFCASSTRQGLSGYTFGSGTRLTVV.

This rearrangement joins TRBV29-1 to TRBJ1-2, with TRBD1 matching over 8 bases. The germline V gene has CDR1 SQVTM and CDR2 ANQGSEA. CDR3 length: 15 residues. The junction had 12 bases not matched to a gene; V was cut back by 1 base and J by 8 bases. CDR3 residues: CSVEGHSGQVIGYTF. Written as DNA, the CDR3 is TGCAGCGTTGAAGGCCATTCGGGACAGGTGATCGGCTACACCTTC.

The chain uses TRBV9 and TRBJ2-3, with a possible D match to TRBD1 (5 bases). The CDR3 length is 17 residues. Germline V gene data show CDR1 as SGDLS and CDR2 as YYNGEE. V lost 3 bases, J lost 2 bases, and 19 bases lay in between. The CDR3 DNA follows: TGTGCCAGCAGCGCGAGAGCATGGGGCAGAGACACAGATACGCAGTATTTT. This sequence encodes CASSARAWGRDTDTQYF.

This clone was counted a single time. The chain links TRBV11-2 to TRBJ2-3; D not certain. This CDR3 region has 11 residues. The V end lost 5 bases, the J end lost 6 bases, and 6 bases lay between the germline ends. CDR1 and CDR2 from the germline V gene are SGHAT and FQNNGV. CDR3 region: CASSPRDTQYF. CDR3 DNA sequence: TGTGCCAGCAGCCCCCGTGATACGCAGTATTTT.

This clone has a handful of counts. The CDR3 sequence: CASSLGGGTDTQYF. In DNA form, the CDR3 reads TGTGCCAGCAGCCTCGGGGGAGGCACAGATACGCAGTATTTT. This sequence joins TRBV3-1 (or the pseudogene TRBV3-2) and TRBJ2-3; weak D call: TRBD2 (6 bases). CDR3 length: 14 residues. Between the trimmed V and J ends, which lost 4 bases and 1 base, there was a span of 9 bases. Germline V gene data show CDR1 as LGHDT and CDR2 as YNNKEL (reference sequence).

The chain joins TRBV5-4 to TRBJ1-5; 9 nucleotides match TRBD1. Looked up from germline, CDR1 is SGHNT and CDR2 is YYREEE (reference sequence). The CDR3 consists of 16 residues. Germline trimming cut 3 bases from V and 0 bases from J; bases unmatched to any gene: 4. The CDR3 sequence is CASSYRTGDSNQPQHF. CDR3 in DNA: TGTGCCAGCAGCTACCGGACAGGGGATAGCAATCAGCCCCAGCATTTT.

This rearrangement joins TRBV30 to TRBJ2-1; TRBD2 matches 12 bases. The CDR3 is made up of 16 amino acids. Germline V gene sequence: CDR1 GTSNPN, CDR2 SVGIG (reference sequence). V lost 0 bases and J lost 12; bases outside the gene matches: 12. CDR3 loop: CAWSVLRTSGIRGQFF. The CDR3 DNA follows: TGTGCCTGGAGTGTACTTAGGACTAGCGGGATTAGGGGGCAGTTCTTC.

This clone was counted between two and nine times. This sequence joins TRBV4-3 and TRBJ1-4; 11 nucleotides match TRBD1. V shed 0 bases, J shed 7 bases, and the junction held 1 base outside the gene matches. The CDR3 totals 15 residues. Looked up from germline, CDR1 is LGHNA and CDR2 is YSLEER. As DNA, the CDR3 is TGCGCCAGCAGCCAAGAGGGGACAGGGGGTGAAAAACTGTTTTTT. This gives the protein CASSQEGTGGEKLFF.

The gene calls are TRBV9 and TRBJ2-1; TRBD2 is a possible D gene (5 bases). Trimming took 0 bases from V and 12 from J, leaving 19 bases between them. Per germline, CDR1 SGDLS and CDR2 YYNGEE. The CDR3 contains 15 residues. As DNA, the CDR3 is TGTGCCAGCAGCGTAGCGCAGGACTTCGGAAGTCGGCAGTTCTTC. Amino acid sequence: CASSVAQDFGSRQFF.

V is TRBV19 and J is TRBJ2-1; 13 positions agree with TRBD2. This CDR3 region has 16 residues. Losses at the gene ends were 4 bases for V and 5 bases for J; bases not matched to a gene: 5. Per the germline V gene, CDR1 is LNHDA and CDR2 is SQIVND (reference sequence). CDR3 in amino acids: CASSRTSGSPHNEQFF. The DNA for the CDR3 is TGTGCCAGTAGTAGGACTAGCGGGAGCCCCCACAATGAGCAGTTCTTC. Complete variable domain (other parts from reference TRBV19 and TRBJ2-1): DGGITQSPKYLFRKEGQNVTLSCEQNLNHDAMYWYRQDPGQGLRLIYYSQIVNDFQKGDIAEGYSVSREKKESFPLTVTSAQKNPTAFYLCASSRTSGSPHNEQFFGPGTRLTVL.

This clone was seen only once. The rearrangement uses TRBV19 and TRBJ1-5; a possible D gene is TRBD1 (5 bases). V was trimmed by 5 bases and J by 4 bases, leaving 12 bases between them. The length of the CDR3 is 14 residues. CDR1 is LNHDA and CDR2 is SQIVND in the germline V gene (reference sequence). The CDR3 region has the DNA TGTGCCAGTAGTCTCCACCAGGGTAATCAGCCCCAGCATTTT. It codes for CASSLHQGNQPQHF.

The chain carries TRBV2 and TRBJ2-1, with D unclear. This CDR3 contains 14 residues. CDR1 SNHLY and CDR2 FYNNEI come from the germline V gene. V shed 4 bases and J shed 0 bases, with 7 bases lying between them. CDR3 coding DNA: TGTGCCAGCAGTGGCGAGGTCTCCTACAATGAGCAGTTCTTC. Protein: CASSGEVSYNEQFF.

The rearrangement links TRBV21-1 to TRBJ1-3; no DNA check was done on the table's D call, TRBD1. TRBV21-1 is a documented pseudogene. The CDR3 runs 16 residues. CDR3 in DNA: TGTGCCAGCAGCCCTCGTGCGGACAGAACGGGAAACACCATATATTTT. Its protein product is CASSPRADRTGNTIYF.

The V and J genes are TRBV6-5 and TRBJ1-1; D gene ambiguous. The CDR3 loop spans 16 amino acids. Germline values: CDR1 MNHEY, CDR2 SVGAGI. Between the trimmed V and J ends, which lost 3 bases and 3 bases, there was a span of 17 bases. CDR3 in DNA: TGTGCCAGCAGTTATTGGGAAGCCGGGCGGGACACTGAAGCTTTCTTT. Translation gives CASSYWEAGRDTEAFF.

The chain recombines TRBV18 with TRBJ1-1, with 7 nucleotides matching TRBD1. Germline V gene sequence: CDR1 KGHSH, CDR2 LQKENI. The CDR3 consists of 13 residues. V trimming: 8 bases; J trimming: 1 base; junction bases outside the gene matches: 4. DNA for the CDR3: TGTGCCAGCACGGGACAGACGAACACTGAAGCTTTCTTT. This translates into CASTGQTNTEAFF. The full variable domain, completed using reference TRBV18 and TRBJ1-1, is NAGVMQNPRHLVRRRGQEARLRCSPMKGHSHVYWYRQLPEEGLKFMVYLQKENIIDESGMPKERFSAEFPKEGPSILRIQQVVRGDSAAYFCASTGQTNTEAFFGQGTRLTVV.

The genes are TRBV6-6 and TRBJ1-1; 9 positions match TRBD1. Looked up from germline, CDR1 is MNHNY and CDR2 is SVGAGI (reference sequence). The J segment lost 1 base and the V segment lost 6 bases, leaving 9 bases of the junction unmatched. This CDR3 spans 16 amino acids. CDR3 sequence: CASSDRQGVENTEAFF. The CDR3 nucleotides are TGTGCCAGCAGCGACAGACAGGGGGTGGAGAACACTGAAGCTTTCTTT.

The chain is built from TRBV30 and TRBJ2-6; 11 nucleotides align to TRBD1. Germline CDR1 and CDR2: GTSNPN and SVGIG (reference sequence). The CDR3 spans 17 residues. V shed 6 bases, J shed 2 bases, and the junction held 9 bases outside the gene matches. For the CDR3, the DNA is TGTGCCTGTATTTTGAAGGACAGGGGGCCTGGGGCCAACGTCCTGACTTTC. Protein product: CACILKDRGPGANVLTF.

CDR3 region: CASKREQGNTEAFF. The DNA of the CDR3 is TGTGCCAGCAAGCGGGAGCAGGGTAACACTGAAGCTTTCTTT. This chain connects TRBV6-4 to TRBJ1-1, with D possibly being TRBD1 (5 bases). The germline gives CDR1 MRHNA, CDR2 SNTAGT. The CDR3 spans 14 residues. V lost 7 bases and J lost 2, with 14 bases in between.

V is TRBV7-9 and J is TRBJ2-7; 10 nucleotides match TRBD2. The CDR3 extends over 14 amino acids. From germline, CDR1 is SEHNR and CDR2 FQNEAQ (reference sequence). V was pared by 3 bases and J by 5 bases, with 4 bases of the junction left unmatched. CDR3 in DNA: TGTGCCAGCAGCTTGTCCGGGACTAGCGACGAGCAGTACGTC. Its protein is CASSLSGTSDEQYV.